Listed below are T cell receptor beta chains from one sample, sequenced in a study of blood T cell repertoires in COVID-19. Repertoires were generated with immunoSEQ multiplex PCR, while TCRdb's copy carries only in-frame clones and drops some. The sample yields some 170,000 clones, roughly 90% seen once. Material: PBMCs or T cells enriched from blood (not recorded which). These receptors were obtained from a human donor with acute COVID-19. The donor label of this sample is uncertain. Each CDR3 is given with its conserved first and last residue. A D gene is named only where the DNA matches it firmly. Some rows mark clone size as missing; the rest say once, few, many or name a class of expanded clone.

size | J | D | V | CDR3 | DNA
NA | TRBJ1-6 | NA | TRBV6-5 | CASRGASKSPLHF | TGTGCCAGCAGGGGGGCAAGTAAATCACCCCTCCACTTT
NA | TRBJ1-2 | NA | TRBV19 | CASSMSGQANYGYTF | TGTGCCAGTAGTATGAGCGGGCAGGCTAACTATGGCTACACCTTC
once | TRBJ1-2 | TRBD1 | TRBV5-6 | CASSLTGPGQSLRGYTF | TGTGCCAGCAGCTTGACCGGACCGGGACAGTCCTTGAGGGGCTACACCTTC
NA | TRBJ2-6 | NA | TRBV7-9 | CASSFPTTLGGGANVLTF | TGTGCCAGCAGCTTCCCGACTACCCTGGGTGGGGGGGCCAACGTCCTGACTTTC
NA | TRBJ2-3 | NA | TRBV29-1 | CSVGESRTDTQYF | TGCAGCGTTGGGGAGTCGCGCACAGATACGCAGTATTTT
NA | TRBJ2-7 | TRBD2 | TRBV29-1 | CSVEVAGGNDEQYF | TGCAGCGTTGAAGTCGCGGGGGGCAACGACGAGCAGTACTTC
NA | TRBJ1-2 | TRBD1 | TRBV10-3 | CAIRKDRGYGYTF | TGTGCCATCAGGAAAGACAGGGGCTATGGCTACACCTTC
NA | TRBJ1-2 | NA | TRBV10-3 | CAISEFEAGMKGYTF | TGTGCCATCAGTGAGTTTGAGGCGGGGATGAAGGGCTACACCTTC
few | TRBJ2-7 | TRBD1 | TRBV4-2 | CASSQERQGPYEQYF | TGTGCCAGCAGCCAAGAACGACAGGGGCCCTACGAGCAGTACTTC
once | TRBJ2-1 | TRBD1 | TRBV29-1 | CSVGQGARPNEQFF | TGCAGCGTTGGACAGGGGGCGCGCCCCAATGAGCAGTTCTTC
once | TRBJ2-7 | TRBD1 | TRBV11-3 | CASSPGTGTNEQYF | TGTGCCAGCAGCCCAGGGACAGGTACGAACGAGCAGTACTTC
NA | TRBJ2-1 | NA | TRBV19 | CASTGTGNNEQFF | TGTGCCAGTACGGGAACGGGCAACAATGAGCAGTTCTTC
NA | TRBJ2-2 | TRBD2 | TRBV7-9 | CASSLVGEGTGELFF | TGTGCCAGCAGCTTAGTAGGGGAGGGCACCGGGGAGCTGTTTTTT
NA | TRBJ1-2 | NA | TRBV6-5 | CASSLGGNYGYTF | TGTGCCAGCAGCCTCGGAGGGAACTATGGCTACACCTTC
NA | TRBJ2-2 | TRBD1 | TRBV6-5 | CASSYRGRTGELFF | TGTGCCAGCAGTTACAGGGGGCGTACCGGGGAGCTGTTTTTT
once | TRBJ2-7 | NA | TRBV3-1/TRBV3-2 | CASSPMTGTDEQYF | TGTGCCAGCAGCCCCATGACAGGGACTGACGAGCAGTACTTC
NA | TRBJ2-1 | NA | TRBV9 | CATSERLF | TGTGCCACCAGCGAGCGGCTCTTC
few | TRBJ1-2 | TRBD1 | TRBV2 | CASSETGGGYGYTF | TGTGCCAGCAGTGAGACAGGGGGAGGTTATGGCTACACCTTC
NA | TRBJ2-3 | NA | TRBV7-9 | CASSPTDTDTQYF | TGTGCCAGCAGCCCTACCGACACAGATACGCAGTATTTT
NA | TRBJ2-3 | TRBD1 | TRBV11-3 | CASSFDRDTDTQYF | TGTGCCAGCAGCTTCGACAGGGATACAGATACGCAGTATTTT
once | TRBJ1-1 | NA | TRBV18 | CASSPGGRTNTEAFF | TGTGCCAGCTCACCAGGGGGCAGGACGAACACTGAAGCTTTCTTT
NA | TRBJ1-1 | NA | TRBV7-3 | CASSFLESTEAFF | TGTGCCAGCAGCTTCCTTGAGAGCACTGAAGCTTTCTTT
once | TRBJ2-3 | TRBD2 | TRBV5-1 | CASSLAPGGTQYF | TGCGCCAGCAGCTTGGCCCCGGGGGGTACGCAGTATTTT
NA | TRBJ1-2 | TRBD1 | TRBV5-6 | CASSWGTANYGYTF | TGTGCCAGCAGCTGGGGGACAGCTAACTATGGCTACACCTTC
NA | TRBJ1-2 | TRBD1 | TRBV29-1 | CSVEEKGQGHYGYTF | TGCAGCGTTGAAGAGAAGGGACAGGGGCACTATGGCTACACCTTC
NA | TRBJ1-1 | NA | TRBV5-1 | CASSVSGTVGSTEAFF | TGCGCCAGCAGCGTATCCGGCACAGTGGGTTCCACTGAAGCTTTCTTT
NA | TRBJ1-6 | TRBD1 | TRBV5-1 | CASGQGISNSPLHF | TGCGCCAGCGGACAGGGGATTAGTAATTCACCCCTCCACTTT
once | TRBJ1-3 | NA | TRBV25-1 | CASSDLGESSGNTIYF | TGTGCCAGCAGTGATCTCGGGGAAAGCTCTGGAAACACCATATATTTT
NA | TRBJ2-3 | NA | TRBV19 | CASSMTSTDTQYF | TGTGCCAGTAGTATGACTAGCACAGATACGCAGTATTTT
NA | TRBJ2-3 | NA | TRBV21-1 | CASSKDGLIDTQYF | TGTGCCAGCAGCAAAGATGGACTAATAGATACGCAGTATTTT
NA | TRBJ2-2 | NA | TRBV13 | CASSLGQTNTGELFF | TGTGCCAGCAGCTTAGGGCAGACGAACACCGGGGAGCTGTTTTTT
once | TRBJ1-2 | NA | TRBV5-5 | CASSLSGTSPGYTF | TGTGCCAGCAGCTTAAGTGGGACTTCCCCAGGCTACACCTTC
NA | TRBJ2-1 | TRBD1 | TRBV4-3 | CASSRSGTGLSNEQFF | TGCGCCAGCAGCCGATCCGGGACAGGGCTTTCCAATGAGCAGTTCTTC
few | TRBJ2-1 | NA | TRBV6-5 | CASFLRVGNEQFF | TGTGCCAGCTTTTTGCGGGTTGGCAATGAGCAGTTCTTC
NA | TRBJ1-3 | TRBD1 | TRBV19 | CASSIRTGTGNTIYF | TGTGCCAGTAGTATAAGGACAGGGACTGGAAACACCATATATTTT
NA | TRBJ1-1 | NA | TRBV7-9 | CASSTFPGTEAFF | TGTGCCAGCAGCACCTTCCCCGGGACTGAAGCTTTCTTT
NA | TRBJ2-7 | NA | TRBV15 | CATSRDGYRVDEQYF | TGTGCCACCAGCAGAGATGGATATCGGGTTGACGAGCAGTACTTC